This T cell receptor beta chain derives from a study of blood T cell repertoires in COVID-19. Study as a whole: Acute-phase and convalescent COVID-19 samples originated in the United States, Italy and Spain. T cells, B-cell-depleted T cells, or PBMCs provided the cDNA or gDNA that served as material.

In the original processing: Amplification with reference gene primers provided the estimates of nucleated cell counts. Sequenced by immunoSEQ multiplex PCR; TCRdb stores in-frame clones only, minus some. V and J calls and clone size are given by that table; D and trimming were obtained from the DNA. The sample carries around 100,000 clones, 85% recorded once. V dropped 3 bases and J dropped 4 bases, with 16 bases sitting between them. The CDR3 has 15 residues. Per the germline V gene, CDR1 is MNHNS and CDR2 is SASEGT. The receptor was isolated from a man aged 50 to 60 with active or convalescent COVID-19. The J gene is TRBJ2-7, the V gene TRBV6-1; maybe TRBD2 (6 bases). The sample comprised peripheral blood. This CDR3 reads CASSESPGLTYEQYF. The CDR3 DNA reads as TGTGCCAGCAGTGAGTCTCCGGGACTGACATACGAGCAGTACTTC.